These 20 T cell receptor beta chains came from one sample sequenced in a study of control samples from healthy donors and cancer patients. Here immunoSEQ multiplex PCR was the method, and the copy in TCRdb shows in-frame clones only, minus some. The sample records roughly 450,000 clones, 90% being singletons. Sequences were obtained from PBMCs. These receptors originate from a middle-aged man with head and neck cancer.

V gene TRBV27 combines with J gene TRBJ2-7; TRBD1 agrees at 9 bases. The CDR3 has 13 amino acids. Trimming removed 6 bases from V and 5 bases from J; junction bases left unmatched: 5. Germline loops: CDR1 MNHEY, CDR2 SMNVEV (reference sequence). In DNA, the CDR3 is TGTGCCAGCAGAGGGACAGGGTACCACGAGCAGTACTTC. It yields the protein CASRGTGYHEQYF.

The V and J genes are TRBV28 and TRBJ2-7; no definite D call. This CDR3 region has 12 residues. From germline, CDR1 is MDHEN and CDR2 SYDVKM. With 2 bases removed from V and 3 bases from J, the gap between germline ends came to 5 bases. The CDR3 bases are TGTGCCAGCAGTTTAGTTAGCTACGAGCAGTACTTC. This sequence encodes CASSLVSYEQYF.

J is TRBJ2-3 and V is TRBV18; D is unresolved. Germline CDR1 is KGHSH and CDR2 is LQKENI. V was clipped by 4 bases and J by 2 bases, with 13 bases between them. This CDR3 region has 15 residues. Here the CDR3 reads CASSLRQPDTDTQYF. Written as DNA, the CDR3 is TGTGCCAGCTCACTTCGGCAGCCGGACACAGATACGCAGTATTTT.

CDR3 coding DNA: TGTGCCACCAGTGAGGGGACAGGGGTTAACTATGGCTACACCTTC. Protein product: CATSEGTGVNYGYTF. The genes are TRBV24-1 and TRBJ1-2; TRBD1 matches at 10 bases. The junction had 2 bases not matched to a gene; V was cut back by 4 bases and J by 1 base. Germline CDR1 is KGHDR and CDR2 is SFDVKD. The CDR3 length is 15 residues.

The CDR3 loop is CASSQGLAGSSEQFF. As DNA, the CDR3 is TGTGCCAGCAGCCAGGGACTAGCGGGGTCCTCTGAGCAGTTCTTC. This chain joins TRBV3-1 (or the pseudogene TRBV3-2) and TRBJ2-1; 13 nucleotides line up with TRBD2. The CDR3 consists of 15 residues. Looked up from germline, CDR1 is LGHDT and CDR2 is YNNKEL (reference sequence). V gave up 3 bases and J gave up 9 bases; unmatched junction bases: 5.

The chain recombines TRBV5-4 with TRBJ1-4; no clear D. Germline V gives CDR1 SGHNT, CDR2 YYREEE (reference sequence). CDR3 length equals 14 residues. Deletions cut 4 bases from V and 0 bases from J, with 7 bases between. CDR3 region: CASSLFATNEKLFF. In DNA form, the CDR3 reads TGTGCCAGCAGCCTATTCGCAACTAATGAAAAACTGTTTTTT.

This clone occurred a few times. The V call is TRBV6-5, the J call TRBJ2-7; TRBD2 agrees at 11 bases. With V trimmed by 6 bases and J by 1 base, 2 bases remained unmatched. The CDR3 spans 14 residues. Germline V gene data show CDR1 as MNHEY and CDR2 as SVGAGI. Here the CDR3 reads CASSLAGGSYEQYF. CDR3 in DNA: TGTGCCAGCAGCCTAGCGGGAGGATCCTACGAGCAGTACTTC.

The chain uses TRBV12-5 and TRBJ2-2, with 8 bases identical to TRBD1. CDR3 size: 16 residues. Per the germline V gene, CDR1 is LGHNT and CDR2 is FRNRAP. J gave up 5 bases and V 1 base, and 6 bases lay outside the gene matches. Written as DNA, the CDR3 is TGTGCTAGTGGTTTGGCCCCAGGGGGCGCAACCGGGGAGCTGTTTTTT. The encoded protein is CASGLAPGGATGELFF.

The J gene is TRBJ2-3, the V gene TRBV21-1; TRBD2, as called in the table, went unchecked against the DNA. TRBV21-1 is recorded as a pseudogene. The CDR3 length is 18 residues. The CDR3 sequence: CASSKELAGAPCLDTQYF. The CDR3, as DNA: TGTGCCAGCAGCAAAGAACTAGCGGGAGCCCCATGTTTAGATACGCAGTATTTT.

The chain couples TRBV27 to TRBJ2-7; 7 bases map to TRBD1. Germline-derived CDR1 and CDR2 are MNHEY and SMNVEV (reference sequence). This CDR3 has 13 residues. V was clipped by 5 bases and J by 7 bases; unmatched bases: 8. For the CDR3, the DNA is TGTGCCAGCAGTCTAAGGGACAGCCGAGAGCAGTACTTC. This encodes CASSLRDSREQYF.

This chain uses TRBV5-5 with TRBJ1-1; no firm D call. V dropped 5 bases and J dropped 0 bases, with 11 bases sitting between them. In germline, CDR1 is SGHKS, CDR2 YYEKEE (reference sequence). The CDR3 is 14 residues long. This CDR3 reads CASSPRHLNTEAFF. The CDR3 nucleotides read TGTGCCAGCAGTCCCAGACACCTGAACACTGAAGCTTTCTTT.

The chain links TRBV3-1 (or the pseudogene TRBV3-2) to TRBJ2-7; the match to TRBD1 covers 10 bases. The length of the CDR3 is 15 residues. Germline V gene lookup returns CDR1 LGHDT and CDR2 YNNKEL (reference sequence). V gave up 4 bases and J gave up 5 bases; unmatched junction bases: 8. The chain's CDR3 is CASSRKGQGPDEQYF. The CDR3 coding sequence is TGTGCCAGCAGCCGGAAGGGACAGGGGCCCGACGAGCAGTACTTC.

The J gene is TRBJ2-1, the V gene TRBV7-6, with 14 bases that match TRBD2. CDR1 is SGHVS and CDR2 is FNYEAQ in the germline V gene. The junction had 4 bases not matched to a gene; V was cut back by 0 bases and J by 9 bases. The CDR3 length is 16 residues. CDR3 protein: CASSLATSGGVGEQFF. DNA for the CDR3: TGTGCCAGCAGCTTAGCGACTAGCGGGGGGGTCGGTGAGCAGTTCTTC.

The chain links TRBV29-1 to TRBJ2-4; 10 bases map to TRBD1. CDR1 is SQVTM, CDR2 ANQGSEA, per germline. The CDR3 has 14 residues. The V segment lost 3 bases and the J segment 9 bases; nucleotides outside the gene matches: 8. The DNA for the CDR3 is TGCAGCGTTGAGAGGGACAGGGGAGCGGGCATTCAGTACTTC. Its protein product is CSVERDRGAGIQYF. The entire variable domain, with the rest obtained from reference TRBV29-1 and TRBJ2-4, is as follows: SAVISQKPSRDICQRGTSLTIQCQVDSQVTMMFWYRQQPGQSLTLIATANQGSEATYESGFVIDKFPISRPNLTFSTLTVSNMSPEDSSIYLCSVERDRGAGIQYFGAGTRLSVL.

The chain recombines TRBV19 with TRBJ2-7; 8 bases match TRBD1. CDR3 length: 13 residues. Germline-derived CDR1 and CDR2 are LNHDA and SQIVND (reference sequence). V lost 6 bases, J lost 5 bases, and 6 bases stayed unmatched. CDR3 protein: CASSTGGWNEQYF. In DNA form, the CDR3 reads TGTGCCAGTAGCACAGGGGGTTGGAACGAGCAGTACTTC.

The chain links TRBV20-1 to TRBJ2-7; no definite D call. With 3 bases removed from V and 7 bases from J, the gap between germline ends came to 10 bases. In germline, CDR1 is DFQATT, CDR2 SNEGSKA (reference sequence). There are 11 residues in the CDR3. The CDR3 DNA reads as TGCAGTGCTAGTTTATCTGATGAGCAGTACTTC. Translating gives CSASLSDEQYF.

This clone came up a few times. This chain joins TRBV6-5 and TRBJ2-2; TRBD2 matches at 12 bases. CDR3 length: 15 amino acids. Losses at the gene ends were 6 bases for V and 7 bases for J; bases not matched to a gene: 6. Germline lookup yields CDR1 MNHEY and CDR2 SVGAGI. As DNA, the CDR3 is TGTGCCAGCAGCTACACGACTAGCGGGAGCGGGGAGCTGTTTTTT. Its translation: CASSYTTSGSGELFF.

This chain connects TRBV27 to TRBJ1-1; the D gene is possibly TRBD1 (5 bases). V was pared by 6 bases and J by 4 bases, with 12 bases between. The CDR3 loop spans 13 amino acids. CDR1 and CDR2 (germline): MNHEY, SMNVEV (reference sequence). CDR3: CASSWWGSTEAFF. The DNA for the CDR3 is TGTGCCAGCAGCTGGTGGGGGAGCACTGAAGCTTTCTTT.

J is TRBJ2-5 and V is TRBV6-5; D unresolved. The CDR3 contains 12 residues. In germline, CDR1 is MNHEY, CDR2 SVGAGI. V lost 7 bases to trimming and J lost 5 bases, with 11 bases between them. The DNA for the CDR3 is TGTGCCAGCACCGGCATTGGTGAGACCCAGTACTTC. Translation gives CASTGIGETQYF.

This clone has only one observation. The V and J genes are TRBV13 and TRBJ2-5, with 9 nucleotides matching TRBD1. The CDR3 consists of 16 residues. J lost 5 bases, V lost 3 bases, and 10 bases had no gene match. Germline CDR1 reads PRHDT; CDR2 reads FYEKMQ (reference sequence). The CDR3 sequence is CASSFETGGAGETQYF. As DNA, the CDR3 is TGTGCCAGCAGCTTTGAAACAGGGGGCGCGGGGGAGACCCAGTACTTC.